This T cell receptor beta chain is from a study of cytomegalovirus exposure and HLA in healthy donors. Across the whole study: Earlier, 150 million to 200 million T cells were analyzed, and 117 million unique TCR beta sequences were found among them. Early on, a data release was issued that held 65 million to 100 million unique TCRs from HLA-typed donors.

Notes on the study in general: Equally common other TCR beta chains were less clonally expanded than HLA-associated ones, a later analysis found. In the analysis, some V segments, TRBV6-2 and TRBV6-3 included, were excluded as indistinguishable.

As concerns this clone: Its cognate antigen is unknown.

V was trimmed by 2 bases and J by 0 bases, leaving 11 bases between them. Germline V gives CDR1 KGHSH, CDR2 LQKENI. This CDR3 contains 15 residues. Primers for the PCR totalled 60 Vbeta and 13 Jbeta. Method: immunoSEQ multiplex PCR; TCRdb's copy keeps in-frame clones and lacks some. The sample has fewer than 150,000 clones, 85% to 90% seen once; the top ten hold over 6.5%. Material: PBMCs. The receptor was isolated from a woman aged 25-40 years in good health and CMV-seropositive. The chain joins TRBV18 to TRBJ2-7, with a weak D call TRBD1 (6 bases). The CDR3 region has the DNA TGTGCCAGCTCACCAGAGGTCAGGGGCTCCTACGAGCAGTACTTC. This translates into CASSPEVRGSYEQYF.